The 24 T cell receptor beta chains listed next were all sequenced from one sample in a study of T cells after yellow fever vaccination. TCRdb re-analysed the 5' RACE reads in MiXCR, keeping a single row per CDR3 protein. Among about 360,000 distinct CDR3 sequences listed, under 7.5% were seen once. The specimen comprised PBMCs, sampled 5 days after the yellow fever booster vaccination. The receptors were gathered from a man between 25 and 39 years old who received the YFV17D yellow fever vaccine.

Notes on this clonotype: A much larger clone differs from this one at a single base, so this may be a read error. DNA for the CDR3: TGCTGTGCTAGAGACGTAGGGACTAGCGGGGACACAGATACGCAGTATTTT. Amino acids: CCARDVGTSGDTDTQYF. The rearrangement links TRBV20-1 to TRBJ2-3; TRBD2 aligns across 13 bases. Germline values: CDR1 DFQATT, CDR2 SNEGSKA (reference sequence). CDR3 length equals 17 residues.

This clonotype occurred many times. The chain links TRBV14 to TRBJ2-2; D is uncertain. Germline CDR1 reads SGHDN; CDR2 reads FVKESK. The ends were cut back, 3 bases at V and 1 base at J, with 12 bases in the middle. The CDR3 length is 16 residues. CDR3 DNA: TGTGCCAGCAGCCATATTAGGTCCTTGAACACCGGGGAGCTGTTTTTT. Translating it yields CASSHIRSLNTGELFF. Full variable domain (outside the CDR3, taken from reference TRBV14 and TRBJ2-2): EAGVTQFPSHSVIEKGQTVTLRCDPISGHDNLYWYRRVMGKEIKFLLHFVKESKQDESGMPNNRFLAERTGGTYSTLKVQPAELEDSGVYFCASSHIRSLNTGELFFGEGSRLTVL.

The chain uses TRBV7-9 and TRBJ2-1; 7 bases map to TRBD1. Germline assignment: CDR1 SEHNR and CDR2 FQNEAQ (reference sequence). The trim removed 5 bases at V and 7 bases at J, leaving 11 bases unmatched. This CDR3 is 15 amino acids long. CDR3 DNA: TGTGCCAGCAGCCCCCCCCGGGACAGATCTAATGAGCAGTTCTTC. Translating it yields CASSPPRDRSNEQFF.

Only a few counts were recorded for this clonotype. The chain is built from TRBV15 and TRBJ2-4, with D possibly TRBD2 on 6 matching bases. CDR1 is LNHNV, CDR2 YYDKDF, per germline (reference sequence). The CDR3 runs to 15 residues. The ends were cut back, 0 bases at V and 5 bases at J, with 11 bases in the middle. CDR3 residues: CATSRDRGIENIQYF. DNA for the CDR3: TGTGCCACCAGCAGAGATCGGGGGATCGAAAACATTCAGTACTTC.

The rearrangement joins TRBV27 to TRBJ2-7; 9 bases map to TRBD1. Germline V gene data show CDR1 as MNHEY and CDR2 as SMNVEV (reference sequence). Unmatched junction bases numbered 8, after V lost 5 bases and J lost 6 bases. There are 14 residues in the CDR3. The CDR3: CASSPTTGGLEQYF. The CDR3 DNA follows: TGTGCCAGCAGTCCCACGACAGGGGGGCTCGAGCAGTACTTC.

This clonotype was picked up a small number of times. The rearrangement links TRBV6-1 to TRBJ1-4; tentatively, D is TRBD1 (6 bases). Trimming stripped 6 bases from V and 5 bases from J, with 16 bases between. The CDR3 length is 15 residues. In germline, CDR1 is MNHNS, CDR2 SASEGT. CDR3 in DNA: TGTGCCAGCAGCGACCGACAGGCGGTCAATGAAAAACTGTTTTTT. As protein: CASSDRQAVNEKLFF.

This clonotype was detected a few times. This chain uses TRBV14 with TRBJ2-2, with 7 bases lining up with TRBD2. The V gene end was trimmed by 5 bases and the J gene end by 5 bases; junction bases not matched to a gene: 5. Germline V lookup: CDR1 SGHDN, CDR2 FVKESK. CDR3 length: 14 amino acids. This chain's CDR3 is CASSVTSATGELFF. The CDR3 nucleotides are TGTGCCAGCAGCGTAACTAGCGCGACCGGGGAGCTGTTTTTT. Supplemented by reference TRBV14 and TRBJ2-2, the full variable domain reads EAGVTQFPSHSVIEKGQTVTLRCDPISGHDNLYWYRRVMGKEIKFLLHFVKESKQDESGMPNNRFLAERTGGTYSTLKVQPAELEDSGVYFCASSVTSATGELFFGEGSRLTVL.

This clonotype has just a few counts. The chain uses TRBV2 and TRBJ1-1, with a tentative D call TRBD1 (5 bases). This CDR3 is built from 13 residues. Per the germline V gene, CDR1 is SNHLY and CDR2 is FYNNEI. The V end lost 7 bases, the J end lost 1 base, and 10 bases lay between the germline ends. CDR3 DNA sequence: TGTGCCAGCACCCCAGGGAGGAACACTGAAGCTTTCTTT. Its translation is CASTPGRNTEAFF.

V is TRBV19 and J is TRBJ2-6, with D uncertain. CDR1 is LNHDA, CDR2 SQIVND, per germline (reference sequence). This CDR3 region has 15 residues. Trimming pared 3 bases from V and 2 bases from J, leaving 8 bases between. The CDR3 protein is CASSMVNTGANVLTF. CDR3 coding DNA: TGTGCCAGTAGTATGGTAAACACTGGGGCCAACGTCCTGACTTTC.

This clonotype was seen repeatedly, ten times or more. The chain joins TRBV5-1 to TRBJ2-5, with TRBD2 matching 11 bases. V lost 4 bases to trimming and J lost 2 bases; unmatched junction nucleotides: 7. Germline V gives CDR1 SGHRS, CDR2 YFSETQ. The CDR3 covers 16 residues. The CDR3 is CASSDPTSGIQETQYF. CDR3 in DNA: TGCGCCAGCAGCGACCCGACTAGCGGGATTCAAGAGACCCAGTACTTC.

This clonotype showed up just a few times. The rearrangement joins TRBV11-2 to TRBJ2-3; D uncertain. Germline V gives CDR1 SGHAT, CDR2 FQNNGV. V shed 2 bases and J shed 0 bases, with 18 bases lying between them. The CDR3 has 18 residues. CDR3 sequence: CASSLRSSLVSSTDTQYF. Written as DNA, the CDR3 is TGTGCCAGCAGCTTACGGAGCTCCCTTGTTTCTAGCACAGATACGCAGTATTTT. Based on the CDR3 plus reference TRBV11-2 and TRBJ2-3, the full variable domain is EAGVAQSPRYKIIEKRQSVAFWCNPISGHATLYWYQQILGQGPKLLIQFQNNGVVDDSQLPKDRFSAERLKGVDSTLKIQPAKLEDSAVYLCASSLRSSLVSSTDTQYFGPGTRLTVL.

Ten or more counts support this clonotype. This chain uses TRBV7-2 with TRBJ2-7; 7 bases map to TRBD1. The CDR3 length is 13 residues. Per the germline V gene, CDR1 is SGHTA and CDR2 is FQGNSA. The trim removed 5 bases at V and 4 bases at J, leaving 5 bases unmatched. DNA of the CDR3: TGTGCCAGCAGCCCGGACAGGTTTTACGAGCAGTACTTC. The encoded protein is CASSPDRFYEQYF.

Here the CDR3 reads CAIGGQPTDTQYF. The CDR3 DNA reads TGTGCTATAGGGGGCCAGCCCACAGATACGCAGTATTTT. This rearrangement joins TRBV28 to TRBJ2-3, with 7 bases aligning to TRBD1. The CDR3 length is 13 residues. Per germline, CDR1 MDHEN and CDR2 SYDVKM.

The chain carries TRBV6-2 or TRBV6-3 and TRBJ1-5; D unclear. Germline V gives CDR1 MNHEY, CDR2 SVGEGT. The CDR3 runs 12 residues. V lost 2 bases and J 7 bases, leaving 6 bases between the germline ends. The CDR3 here is CASSYLQQPQHF. CDR3 sequence (DNA): TGTGCCAGCAGTTACCTGCAACAGCCCCAGCATTTT.

The genes are TRBV20-1 and TRBJ2-2; 7 nucleotides line up with TRBD1. Germline lookup yields CDR1 DFQATT and CDR2 SNEGSKA (reference sequence). Trimming took 5 bases from V and 4 from J; bases not matched to a gene: 7. The CDR3 runs to 14 residues. CDR3 residues: CSASTGWSTGELFF. The CDR3 DNA follows: TGCAGTGCTTCGACAGGGTGGAGCACCGGGGAGCTGTTTTTT.

In its sample, this clonotype was seen a few times. The V and J genes are TRBV20-1 and TRBJ2-7, with 8 positions matching TRBD1. This CDR3 has 16 amino acids. V lost 0 bases and J lost 2; bases outside the gene matches: 9. The germline V gene encodes CDR1 DFQATT and CDR2 SNEGSKA (reference sequence). The CDR3 nucleotides are TGCAGTGCTAGAGACCCCAGGGGGCATAACACCTACGAGCAGTACTTC. Its translation: CSARDPRGHNTYEQYF.

The V and J genes are TRBV18 and TRBJ2-1; TRBD2 agrees at 15 bases. The germline gives CDR1 KGHSH, CDR2 LQKENI. CDR3 length: 16 residues. V gave up 0 bases and J gave up 8 bases; unmatched junction bases: 2. CDR3 sequence (DNA): TGTGCCAGCTCACCACCTGGACTAGCGGGAGGGTATGAGCAGTTCTTC. It codes for CASSPPGLAGGYEQFF. The whole variable domain, filled in from reference TRBV18 and TRBJ2-1, reads NAGVMQNPRHLVRRRGQEARLRCSPMKGHSHVYWYRQLPEEGLKFMVYLQKENIIDESGMPKERFSAEFPKEGPSILRIQQVVRGDSAAYFCASSPPGLAGGYEQFFGPGTRLTVL.

The V and J genes are TRBV12-3 or TRBV12-4 and TRBJ2-7, with D possibly called TRBD1 or TRBD2 (5 bases each). V gave up 5 bases and J gave up 5 bases, with 16 bases separating them. The CDR3 spans 14 residues. The CDR3 reads CASSPAGGADEQYF. For the CDR3, the DNA is TGTGCCAGCAGTCCGGCGGGTGGGGCTGACGAGCAGTACTTC.

The chain couples TRBV5-1 to TRBJ2-5; 11 nucleotides align to TRBD1. Trimming cost V 5 bases and J 2 bases; bases outside gene matches: 5. Per the germline V gene, CDR1 is SGHRS and CDR2 is YFSETQ. CDR3 length: 15 amino acids. The CDR3 DNA follows: TGCGCCAGCAGGACCGGGACAGGGGGGCAAGAGACCCAGTACTTC. This gives the protein CASRTGTGGQETQYF.

The sample holds many counts of this clonotype. The gene calls are TRBV29-1 and TRBJ2-7; 14 positions agree with TRBD2. The CDR3 consists of 17 residues. V trimming: 1 base; J trimming: 0 bases; junction bases outside the gene matches: 5. Germline values: CDR1 SQVTM, CDR2 ANQGSEA. The CDR3 coding sequence is TGCAGCGTTGAAGGACTAGCGGGAGGGCATCGCTCCTACGAGCAGTACTTC. Translating it yields CSVEGLAGGHRSYEQYF.

The sample holds a few counts of this clonotype. The chain recombines TRBV3-1 with TRBJ2-1; TRBD2 aligns across 7 bases. J was trimmed by 4 bases and V by 10 bases; bases with no gene match: 13. The germline V gene has CDR1 LGHDT and CDR2 YNNKEL (reference sequence). CDR3 size: 15 residues. CDR3 loop: CATTPGSGPYNEQFF. CDR3 nucleotides: TGTGCCACCACCCCGGGTAGCGGGCCGTACAATGAGCAGTTCTTC.

The sample holds a few counts of this clonotype. CDR3 in amino acids: CASSIDLSSSGRGYF. DNA of the CDR3: TGTGCCAGTAGTATAGATCTTTCCTCTAGCGGGAGAGGGTATTTT. V is TRBV19 and J is TRBJ2-3; 10 positions match TRBD2. The length of the CDR3 is 15 residues. Per germline, CDR1 LNHDA and CDR2 SQIVND (reference sequence). J lost 14 bases, V lost 0 bases, and 11 bases had no gene match.

The chain recombines TRBV5-1 with TRBJ2-5, with D maybe TRBD2 (5 bases). Per the germline V gene, CDR1 is SGHRS and CDR2 is YFSETQ. This CDR3 spans 15 amino acids. Trimming cost V 0 bases and J 5 bases, with 14 bases left between them. The CDR3 DNA sequence: TGCGCCAGCAGCTTGGAGTGGGGAGCGTTGGAGACCCAGTACTTC. Translated: CASSLEWGALETQYF. The entire variable domain, with the rest obtained from reference TRBV5-1 and TRBJ2-5, is as follows: KAGVTQTPRYLIKTRGQQVTLSCSPISGHRSVSWYQQTPGQGLQFLFEYFSETQRNKGNFPGRFSGRQFSNSRSEMNVSTLELGDSALYLCASSLEWGALETQYFGPGTRLLVL.

This clonotype has a handful of counts. The chain joins TRBV24-1 to TRBJ2-3, with a possible D match to TRBD2 (6 bases). Trimming took 1 base from V and 10 from J, leaving 11 bases between them. The CDR3 is made up of 13 amino acids. CDR1 and CDR2 from the germline V gene are KGHDR and SFDVKD. The CDR3 region has the DNA TGTGCCACCAGTGATTTTCGACTAGGATCGCAGTATTTT. Translation gives CATSDFRLGSQYF.